One sample yielded the 30 T cell receptor beta chains listed below, sequenced in a study of cytomegalovirus exposure and HLA in healthy donors. The PCR used 60 Vbeta and 13 Jbeta primers. TCRdb's copy holds only in-frame clones and misses some; the assay was immunoSEQ multiplex PCR. In total, the table holds 130,000 or so clones. The sample was PBMCs. These receptor sequences come from a woman under 30 in good health and CMV-seronegative.

The V and J genes are TRBV7-2 and TRBJ1-3; 9 bases map to TRBD1. The CDR3 runs to 16 residues. Germline V CDR1 and CDR2: SGHTA, FQGNSA. Trimming cost V 5 bases and J 2 bases; bases outside gene matches: 7. The CDR3 sequence is CASSPHGQGTGNTIYF. Here the CDR3 DNA reads TGTGCCAGCAGCCCCCACGGACAGGGGACTGGAAACACCATATATTTT.

The chain recombines TRBV4-1 with TRBJ1-2, with a weak D call TRBD1 (5 bases). Trimming left V 0 bases short and J 0 bases short, with 14 bases between. CDR1 is MGHRA and CDR2 is YSYEKL in the germline V gene. The CDR3 runs 17 residues. The CDR3 DNA follows: TGCGCCAGCAGCCAAGATCCAGGGCGTGGAGCTAACTATGGCTACACCTTC. It specifies CASSQDPGRGANYGYTF.

The chain employs TRBV11-3 and TRBJ2-7; 7 bases match TRBD1. This CDR3 contains 17 residues. Trimming removed 0 bases from V and 0 bases from J; junction bases left unmatched: 8. Germline V CDR1 and CDR2: SGHNT, YENEEA. The CDR3 reads CASSLDLTGLASYEQYV. The DNA of the CDR3 is TGTGCCAGCAGCTTAGATCTGACAGGGTTGGCCTCCTACGAGCAGTACGTC.

This chain links TRBV29-1 with TRBJ2-3; TRBD2 matches 14 bases. Germline CDR1 SQVTM, CDR2 ANQGSEA. The CDR3 totals 15 residues. Trimming cost V 5 bases and J 6 bases; bases outside gene matches: 7. CDR3 sequence (DNA): TGCAGCGTTCGGGGACTAGCGGGAGCAATCGATACGCAGTATTTT. Translated: CSVRGLAGAIDTQYF.

V and J are TRBV5-4 and TRBJ1-1, with a possible D match to TRBD1 (5 bases). Trimming shortened V by 4 bases and J by 2 bases, and 12 bases separated the two germline ends. The CDR3 totals 14 residues. Germline CDR1 SGHNT, CDR2 YYREEE (reference sequence). CDR3 protein: CASSKTVANTEAFF. CDR3 bases: TGTGCCAGCAGCAAGACAGTAGCAAACACTGAAGCTTTCTTT.

The gene calls are TRBV5-1 and TRBJ2-3, with 10 bases aligning to TRBD1. CDR3 size: 15 residues. V dropped 4 bases and J dropped 4; count of bases not matched to a gene: 6. Germline-derived CDR1 and CDR2 are SGHRS and YFSETQ. CDR3 sequence: CASSRWTGGADTQYF. CDR3 coding DNA: TGCGCCAGCAGCCGGTGGACAGGGGGAGCAGATACGCAGTATTTT.

The chain employs TRBV10-3 and TRBJ2-7; D is unclear. The CDR3 has 11 residues. CDR1 and CDR2 from the germline V gene are ENHRY and SYGVKD. V lost 4 bases to trimming and J lost 3 bases, with 4 bases between them. The CDR3 DNA follows: TGTGCCATCAGTGGGGGCTACGAGCAGTACGTC. Its protein is CAISGGYEQYV.

V and J are TRBV7-3 and TRBJ2-7; TRBD2 agrees at 13 bases. Germline V lookup: CDR1 SGHTA, CDR2 FQGTGA. The CDR3 covers 15 residues. Trimming took 3 bases from V and 7 from J; bases not matched to a gene: 6. CDR3 protein: CASSLGLAGSGEQYF. In DNA form, the CDR3 reads TGTGCCAGCAGCTTGGGACTAGCGGGATCGGGAGAGCAGTACTTC.

The chain couples TRBV14 to TRBJ1-5; D is unresolved. Trimming left V 4 bases short and J 7 bases short, with 11 bases between. The CDR3 extends over 13 amino acids. CDR1 SGHDN and CDR2 FVKESK come from the germline V gene. The CDR3 region is CASSRGLSQPQHF. The DNA of the CDR3 is TGTGCCAGCAGCCGAGGCCTGAGCCAGCCCCAGCATTTT.

J is TRBJ1-1 and V is TRBV6-5; D possibly corresponds to TRBD1 (6 bases). With 2 bases removed from V and 2 bases from J, the gap between germline ends came to 15 bases. CDR1 is MNHEY and CDR2 is SVGAGI in the germline V gene. The CDR3 is 16 residues long. The CDR3, as DNA: TGTGCCAGCAGTTACGCACTGACAGGACCTAACACTGAAGCTTTCTTT. It encodes CASSYALTGPNTEAFF.

The rearrangement uses TRBV6-1 and TRBJ1-5, with D unclear. The germline V and J ends were trimmed by 7 bases and 8 bases, with 18 bases remaining between them. Looked up from germline, CDR1 is MNHNS and CDR2 is SASEGT. CDR3 length: 14 residues. The CDR3: CASTPFGDTEPQHF. Here the CDR3 DNA reads TGTGCCAGCACCCCCTTCGGGGATACGGAGCCCCAGCATTTT.

As for this clone: Distinct nucleotide sequences in the sample also encode this CDR3. The chain is built from TRBV7-9 and TRBJ2-1, with D perhaps TRBD1 (5 bases). The length of the CDR3 is 16 residues. The V gene lost 1 base and the J gene lost 3 bases, with 13 bases spanning the gap. Germline V gene sequence: CDR1 SEHNR, CDR2 FQNEAQ (reference sequence). CDR3 bases: TGTGCCAGCAGCTTAGTAGGGGTTACCTACTACAATGAGCAGTTCTTC. Protein product: CASSLVGVTYYNEQFF.

The J gene is TRBJ2-1, the V gene TRBV9; 7 bases map to TRBD1. Germline CDR1 SGDLS, CDR2 YYNGEE. CDR3 length: 13 residues. J lost 5 bases, V lost 3 bases, and 2 bases had no gene match. DNA of the CDR3: TGTGCCAGCAGCGAGGGGGCTGACAATGAGCAGTTCTTC. It specifies CASSEGADNEQFF.

This chain joins TRBV19 and TRBJ2-1, with 15 bases identical to TRBD2. Losses at the gene ends were 7 bases for V and 7 bases for J; bases not matched to a gene: 11. Germline V lookup: CDR1 LNHDA, CDR2 SQIVND (reference sequence). This CDR3 region has 17 residues. In DNA form, the CDR3 reads TGTGCCAGTACCCAGGGACTAGCGGGAGGATCTTCAAATGAGCAGTTCTTC. This sequence encodes CASTQGLAGGSSNEQFF.

This rearrangement joins TRBV6-5 to TRBJ2-5; perhaps TRBD2 as D (6 bases). The CDR3 consists of 15 residues. Germline loops: CDR1 MNHEY, CDR2 SVGAGI. With 2 bases removed from V and 5 bases from J, the gap between germline ends came to 15 bases. CDR3 sequence reads: CASSYGASVVETQYF. The CDR3 region has the DNA TGTGCCAGCAGTTACGGTGCTAGCGTTGTTGAGACCCAGTACTTC.

The CDR3 here is CASSSGVHEQFF. The CDR3 DNA reads as TGTGCCAGCAGCTCAGGGGTGCATGAGCAGTTCTTC. The gene calls are TRBV7-3 and TRBJ2-1; tentative D call: TRBD1 (6 bases). The CDR3 contains 12 residues. V was shortened by 4 bases and J by 8 bases, with 9 bases between the two germline ends. CDR1 SGHTA and CDR2 FQGTGA come from the germline V gene.

This chain uses TRBV6-5 with TRBJ1-2; D gene unclear. V was cut by 3 bases and J by 7 bases, with 12 bases left in between. Germline loops: CDR1 MNHEY, CDR2 SVGAGI. The CDR3 is made up of 13 amino acids. In DNA, the CDR3 is TGTGCCAGCAGTTATAGGCGGATGTCTGGCTACACCTTC. Protein sequence: CASSYRRMSGYTF.

V and J are TRBV7-2 and TRBJ2-2; tentatively, D is TRBD2 (6 bases). Germline loops: CDR1 SGHTA, CDR2 FQGNSA. The CDR3 loop spans 14 amino acids. Trimming removed 4 bases at V and 4 bases at J, with 10 bases between. The CDR3 region has the DNA TGTGCCAGCAGCTCGGGACTCTCCACCGGGGAGCTGTTTTTT. It codes for CASSSGLSTGELFF.

The chain carries TRBV29-1 and TRBJ1-1; maybe TRBD1 (5 bases). V dropped 5 bases and J dropped 2 bases, with 15 bases sitting between them. Germline V CDR1 and CDR2: SQVTM, ANQGSEA. The CDR3 contains 14 residues. CDR3 sequence reads: CSVRPTGFNTEAFF. DNA of the CDR3: TGCAGCGTTCGCCCCACAGGATTCAACACTGAAGCTTTCTTT. Full variable domain (outside the CDR3, taken from reference TRBV29-1 and TRBJ1-1): SAVISQKPSRDICQRGTSLTIQCQVDSQVTMMFWYRQQPGQSLTLIATANQGSEATYESGFVIDKFPISRPNLTFSTLTVSNMSPEDSSIYLCSVRPTGFNTEAFFGQGTRLTVV.

The chain combines TRBV7-2 with TRBJ2-5; 8 bases are shared with TRBD2. The junction had 5 bases not matched to a gene; V was cut back by 6 bases and J by 5 bases. The CDR3 runs to 13 residues. Germline V gene data show CDR1 as SGHTA and CDR2 as FQGNSA. The CDR3 DNA reads TGTGCCAGCAGAATAGCGGGACCGGAGACCCAGTACTTC. Protein sequence: CASRIAGPETQYF.

The CDR3 nucleotides read TGTGCCAGTAGTCCGGAACGGGTCAATCAGCCCCAGCATTTT. Protein sequence: CASSPERVNQPQHF. The V call is TRBV19, the J call TRBJ1-5; no firm D call. Per the germline V gene, CDR1 is LNHDA and CDR2 is SQIVND (reference sequence). Between the trimmed V and J ends, which lost 5 bases and 3 bases, there was a span of 11 bases. There are 14 residues in the CDR3.

The chain employs TRBV18 and TRBJ2-7; a weak D match, TRBD1 (6 bases). The CDR3 has 14 residues. The V and J ends lost 2 bases and 2 bases respectively, with 10 bases between them. Germline V gene lookup returns CDR1 KGHSH and CDR2 LQKENI. Here the CDR3 reads CASSPRQGTYEQYV. CDR3 in DNA: TGTGCCAGCTCACCAAGGCAGGGGACCTACGAGCAGTACGTC.

The V gene is TRBV7-8, the J gene TRBJ2-5; perhaps TRBD2 as D (6 bases). This CDR3 region has 16 residues. V was cut by 1 base and J by 5 bases, with 17 bases left in between. Germline V gene lookup returns CDR1 SGHVS and CDR2 FQNEAQ. The CDR3 DNA reads as TGTGCCAGCAGCTTAGGGAGGGTCGTCCACGGGGAGACCCAGTACTTC. Translating it yields CASSLGRVVHGETQYF.

V gene TRBV4-1 combines with J gene TRBJ1-2; possibly TRBD1 for D (6 bases). V was pared by 3 bases and J by 8 bases, with 19 bases between. The CDR3 has 15 residues. CDR1 is MGHRA, CDR2 YSYEKL, per germline. For the CDR3, the DNA is TGCGCCAGCAGCCATTCACAGGGAGGGGTATTCGGCTACACCTTC. This translates into CASSHSQGGVFGYTF.

V is TRBV27 and J is TRBJ2-7, with 7 bases that match TRBD1. Trimming at V came to 6 bases and at J to 3 bases, leaving 8 bases not matched to a gene. The germline CDR1 and CDR2 sequences are MNHEY and SMNVEV (reference sequence). This CDR3 has 14 residues. The CDR3 spells CASSGTGDLYEQYF. DNA of the CDR3: TGTGCCAGCAGCGGTACAGGGGATCTCTACGAGCAGTACTTC.

The chain uses TRBV15 and TRBJ2-1, with D perhaps matching TRBD1 (5 bases). Trimming removed 2 bases at V and 2 bases at J, with 16 bases between. The CDR3 loop spans 17 amino acids. The germline V gene has CDR1 LNHNV and CDR2 YYDKDF (reference sequence). CDR3 nucleotides: TGTGCCACCAGCAGACGGAGTTTTGGGGCAGCCTACAATGAGCAGTTCTTC. Amino acids: CATSRRSFGAAYNEQFF.

The chain links TRBV5-1 to TRBJ2-6, with 9 bases aligning to TRBD2. The ends lost 0 bases at V and 0 bases at J; junction bases unmatched: 4. The CDR3 loop spans 18 amino acids. In germline, CDR1 is SGHRS, CDR2 YFSETQ. CDR3 DNA sequence: TGCGCCAGCAGCTTGGGACTAGCGGTGAGCTCTGGGGCCAACGTCCTGACTTTC. Translated: CASSLGLAVSSGANVLTF. Drawing the rest from reference TRBV5-1 and TRBJ2-6, the complete variable domain is KAGVTQTPRYLIKTRGQQVTLSCSPISGHRSVSWYQQTPGQGLQFLFEYFSETQRNKGNFPGRFSGRQFSNSRSEMNVSTLELGDSALYLCASSLGLAVSSGANVLTFGAGSRLTVL.

The V and J genes are TRBV11-3 and TRBJ2-7; 10 nucleotides agree with TRBD2. Losses at the gene ends were 5 bases for V and 0 bases for J; bases not matched to a gene: 7. The CDR3 is 16 residues long. CDR1 SGHNT and CDR2 YENEEA come from the germline V gene. CDR3 amino acids: CASSPGLAESSYEQYV. The DNA for the CDR3 is TGTGCCAGCAGCCCTGGACTAGCGGAAAGCTCCTACGAGCAGTACGTC.

The V call is TRBV11-3, the J call TRBJ1-4, with a weak D call TRBD1 (6 bases). Germline CDR1 reads SGHNT; CDR2 reads YENEEA. The CDR3 has 13 residues. The V and J ends lost 5 bases and 8 bases respectively, with 12 bases between them. Here the CDR3 reads CASSPRGGEKLFF. CDR3 nucleotides: TGTGCCAGCAGCCCGAGGGGGGGGGAAAAACTGTTTTTT.

CDR3 nucleotides: TGCGCCAGCAGCCCTGCTGCGGGAGGCACTGAAGCTTTCTTT. Encoded protein: CASSPAAGGTEAFF. The rearrangement links TRBV5-1 to TRBJ1-1; D not certain. The CDR3 consists of 14 residues. The V gene lost 4 bases and the J gene lost 4 bases, with 14 bases spanning the gap. Germline V gene lookup returns CDR1 SGHRS and CDR2 YFSETQ.